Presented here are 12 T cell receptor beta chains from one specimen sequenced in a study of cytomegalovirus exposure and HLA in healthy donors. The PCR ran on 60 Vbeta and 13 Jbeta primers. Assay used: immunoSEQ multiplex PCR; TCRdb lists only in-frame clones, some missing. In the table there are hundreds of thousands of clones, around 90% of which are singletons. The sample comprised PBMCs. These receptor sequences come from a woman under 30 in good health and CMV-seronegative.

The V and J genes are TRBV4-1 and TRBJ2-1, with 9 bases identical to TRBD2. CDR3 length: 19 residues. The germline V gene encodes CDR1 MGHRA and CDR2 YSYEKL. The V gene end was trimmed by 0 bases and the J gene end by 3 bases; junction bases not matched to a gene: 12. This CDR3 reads CASSQEPVGRAGGYNEQFF. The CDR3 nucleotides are TGCGCCAGCAGCCAAGAACCCGTAGGGCGAGCGGGGGGCTACAATGAGCAGTTCTTC.

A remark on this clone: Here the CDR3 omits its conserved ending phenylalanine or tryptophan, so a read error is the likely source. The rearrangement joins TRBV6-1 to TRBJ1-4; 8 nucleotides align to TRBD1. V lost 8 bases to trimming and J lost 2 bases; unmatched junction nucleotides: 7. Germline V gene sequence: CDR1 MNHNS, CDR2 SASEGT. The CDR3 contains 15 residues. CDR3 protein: CASLGWTGTNEKLFL. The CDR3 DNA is TGTGCCAGCTTAGGATGGACAGGGACTAATGAAAAACTGTTTCTT.

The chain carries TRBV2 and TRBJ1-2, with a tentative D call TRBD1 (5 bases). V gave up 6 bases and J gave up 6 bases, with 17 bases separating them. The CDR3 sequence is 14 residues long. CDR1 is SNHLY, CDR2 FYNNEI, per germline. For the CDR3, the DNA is TGTGCCAGCAGGGGCACGGGGGAACATCATGGCTACACCTTC. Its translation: CASRGTGEHHGYTF.

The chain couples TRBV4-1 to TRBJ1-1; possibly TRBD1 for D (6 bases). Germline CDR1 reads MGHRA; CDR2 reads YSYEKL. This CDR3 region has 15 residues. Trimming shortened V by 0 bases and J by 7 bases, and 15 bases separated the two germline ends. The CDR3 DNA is TGCGCCAGCAGCCAAGATACAGGGCGAAAACGTGAAGCTTTCTTT. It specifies CASSQDTGRKREAFF.

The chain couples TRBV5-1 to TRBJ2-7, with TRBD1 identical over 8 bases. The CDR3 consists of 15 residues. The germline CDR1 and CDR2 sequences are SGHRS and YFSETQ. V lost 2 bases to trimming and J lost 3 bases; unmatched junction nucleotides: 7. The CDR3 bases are TGCGCCAGCAGCTTAACGGACAGGGTAGACTACGAGCAGTACTTC. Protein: CASSLTDRVDYEQYF. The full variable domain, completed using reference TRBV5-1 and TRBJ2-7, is KAGVTQTPRYLIKTRGQQVTLSCSPISGHRSVSWYQQTPGQGLQFLFEYFSETQRNKGNFPGRFSGRQFSNSRSEMNVSTLELGDSALYLCASSLTDRVDYEQYFGPGTRLTVT.

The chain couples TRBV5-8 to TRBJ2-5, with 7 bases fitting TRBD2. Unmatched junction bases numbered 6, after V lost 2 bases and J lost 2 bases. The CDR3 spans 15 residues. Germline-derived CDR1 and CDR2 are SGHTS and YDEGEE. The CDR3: CASSFGRGSQETQYF. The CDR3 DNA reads TGTGCCAGCAGCTTTGGGAGGGGATCACAAGAGACCCAGTACTTC.

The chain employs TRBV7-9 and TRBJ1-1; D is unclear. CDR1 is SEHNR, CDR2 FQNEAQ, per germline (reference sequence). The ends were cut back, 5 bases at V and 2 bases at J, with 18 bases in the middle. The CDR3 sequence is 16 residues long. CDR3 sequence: CASSDAEGSYNTEAFF. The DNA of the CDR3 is TGTGCCAGCAGCGATGCGGAGGGATCTTATAACACTGAAGCTTTCTTT.

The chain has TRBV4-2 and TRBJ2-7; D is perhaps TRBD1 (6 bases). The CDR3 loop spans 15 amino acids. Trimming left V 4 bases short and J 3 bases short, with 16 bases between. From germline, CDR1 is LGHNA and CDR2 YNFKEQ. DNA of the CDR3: TGTGCCAGCAGCCCGACAGGCTCACTAGGCTACGAGCAGTACTTC. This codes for CASSPTGSLGYEQYF.

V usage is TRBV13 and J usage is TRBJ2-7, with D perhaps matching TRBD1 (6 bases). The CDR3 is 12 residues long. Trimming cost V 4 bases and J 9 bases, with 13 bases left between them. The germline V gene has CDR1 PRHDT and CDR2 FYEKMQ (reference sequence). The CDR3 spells CASSSTGPPQYF. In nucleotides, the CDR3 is TGTGCCAGCAGCTCCACAGGGCCCCCGCAGTACTTC.

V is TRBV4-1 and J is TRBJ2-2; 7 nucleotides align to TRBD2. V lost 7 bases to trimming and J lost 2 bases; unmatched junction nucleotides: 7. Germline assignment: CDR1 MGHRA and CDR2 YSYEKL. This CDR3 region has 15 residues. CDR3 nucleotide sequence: TGCGCCAGCAAACGTGCTAGCGGAAACACCGGGGAGCTGTTTTTT. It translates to CASKRASGNTGELFF.

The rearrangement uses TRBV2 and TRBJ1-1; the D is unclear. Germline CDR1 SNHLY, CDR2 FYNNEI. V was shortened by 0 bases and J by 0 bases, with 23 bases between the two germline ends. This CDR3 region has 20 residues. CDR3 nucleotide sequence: TGTGCCAGCAGTGAAGCGAAATTCCCCCTCCCAGGTTTTCTGAACACTGAAGCTTTCTTT. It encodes CASSEAKFPLPGFLNTEAFF.

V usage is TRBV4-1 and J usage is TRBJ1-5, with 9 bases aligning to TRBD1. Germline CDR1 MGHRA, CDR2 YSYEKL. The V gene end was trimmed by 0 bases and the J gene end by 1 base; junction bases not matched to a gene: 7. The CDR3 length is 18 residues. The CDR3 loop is CASSQDGRGQGSNQPQHF. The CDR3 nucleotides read TGCGCCAGCAGCCAAGATGGCAGAGGACAGGGGAGCAATCAGCCCCAGCATTTT.